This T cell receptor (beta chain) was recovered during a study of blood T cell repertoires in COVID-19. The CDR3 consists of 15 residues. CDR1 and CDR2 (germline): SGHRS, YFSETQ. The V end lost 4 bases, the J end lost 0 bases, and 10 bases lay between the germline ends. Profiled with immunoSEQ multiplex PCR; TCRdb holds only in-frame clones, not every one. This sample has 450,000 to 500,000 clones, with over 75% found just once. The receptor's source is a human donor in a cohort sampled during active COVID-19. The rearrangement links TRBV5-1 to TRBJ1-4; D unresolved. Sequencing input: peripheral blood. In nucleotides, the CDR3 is TGCGCCAGCAGCCCATCACAGTCAACTAATGAAAAACTGTTTTTT. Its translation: CASSPSQSTNEKLFF.